These 9 T cell receptor beta chains share one sample of origin, sequenced in a study of ipilimumab plus nivolumab after autologous stem cell transplantation. Profiling relied on immunoSEQ multiplex PCR, and the TCRdb table lists in-frame clones only, not all of them. The repertoire consists of around 23,000 clones, with 70% to 85% occurring once and the leading ten covering roughly 25%. Sequencing was performed on PBMCs, taken in a trial of ipilimumab plus nivolumab as post-transplant consolidation. The receptors come from a male donor with diffuse large B-cell lymphoma.

The genes are TRBV7-9 and TRBJ1-2, with 7 bases identical to TRBD1. Germline V gene sequence: CDR1 SEHNR, CDR2 FQNEAQ (reference sequence). The V gene end was trimmed by 9 bases and the J gene end by 6 bases; junction bases not matched to a gene: 13. The CDR3 loop spans 14 amino acids. The CDR3 DNA reads TGTGCCAGTGTGACAGGGTCTCAGGCAGATGGCTACACCTTC. Its translation is CASVTGSQADGYTF. Full variable domain (missing parts from reference TRBV7-9 and TRBJ1-2): DTGVSQNPRHKITKRGQNVTFRCDPISEHNRLYWYRQTLGQGPEFLTYFQNEAQLEKSRLLSDRFSAERPKGSFSTLEIQRTEQGDSAMYLCASVTGSQADGYTFGSGTRLTVV.

A single count supports this clone. Because the CDR3's place on the DNA is in doubt, the DNA is left out and the CDR3 is given as listed by TCRdb. The chain has TRBV27 and TRBJ1-1. Germline assignment: CDR1 MNHEY and CDR2 SMNVEV (reference sequence). The CDR3 is 14 amino acids long, termini counted. The CDR3 here is CASGWVGGGIKTFF.

This clone counts as medium-sized (0.01 to 0.1%). The chain carries TRBV7-6 and TRBJ2-7; D may be TRBD1 (6 bases). CDR1 and CDR2 (germline): SGHVS, FNYEAQ. V lost 5 bases, J lost 5 bases, and 16 bases lay in between. The CDR3 extends over 14 amino acids. CDR3 loop: CASSPQGILHEQYF. CDR3 nucleotides: TGTGCCAGCAGCCCTCAGGGGATCCTCCACGAGCAGTACTTC. Full variable domain (remainder filled in from reference TRBV7-6 and TRBJ2-7): GAGVSQSPRYKVTKRGQDVALRCDPISGHVSLYWYRQALGQGPEFLTYFNYEAQQDKSGLPNDRFSAERPEGSISTLTIQRTEQRDSAMYRCASSPQGILHEQYFGPGTRLTVT.

The chain couples TRBV5-1 to TRBJ1-1; 9 bases line up with TRBD1. Germline V gives CDR1 SGHRS, CDR2 YFSETQ. CDR3 length: 14 residues. The ends lost 5 bases at V and 1 base at J; junction bases unmatched: 3. The CDR3 DNA sequence: TGCGCCAGCAGGGGACAGGGCTCGAACACTGAAGCTTTCTTT. The encoded protein is CASRGQGSNTEAFF. The whole variable domain, remainder taken from reference TRBV5-1 and TRBJ1-1, is KAGVTQTPRYLIKTRGQQVTLSCSPISGHRSVSWYQQTPGQGLQFLFEYFSETQRNKGNFPGRFSGRQFSNSRSEMNVSTLELGDSALYLCASRGQGSNTEAFFGQGTRLTVV.

The CDR3 nucleotides read TGTGCCAGCAGCCCCGGGACAGGGGGCAAAGAGACCCAGTACTTC. It is translated as CASSPGTGGKETQYF. This chain connects TRBV7-3 to TRBJ2-5, with TRBD1 matching over 12 bases. With V trimmed by 5 bases and J by 3 bases, 4 bases remained unmatched. The CDR3 covers 15 residues. Germline CDR1 reads SGHTA; CDR2 reads FQGTGA.

This chain uses TRBV7-8 with TRBJ2-5, with D uncertain. This CDR3 has 14 amino acids. V lost 2 bases and J 1 base, leaving 8 bases between the germline ends. CDR1 and CDR2 from the germline V gene are SGHVS and FQNEAQ. CDR3 in DNA: TGTGCCAGCAGCTTATACCAGTTCCAAGAGACCCAGTACTTC. Its protein is CASSLYQFQETQYF.

For the CDR3, the DNA is TGCGCCAGCAGCTTGGCGCCCCCCGGCGATACGCAGTATTTT. Translating it yields CASSLAPPGDTQYF. The chain couples TRBV5-1 to TRBJ2-3; no firm D call. Looked up from germline, CDR1 is SGHRS and CDR2 is YFSETQ. Deletions cut 0 bases from V and 6 bases from J, with 11 bases between. The CDR3 is made up of 14 amino acids.

This chain joins TRBV5-5 and TRBJ1-3; D gene uncertain. Trimming removed 0 bases from V and 3 bases from J, with 7 bases in between. Germline CDR1 is SGHKS and CDR2 is YYEKEE (reference sequence). CDR3 length: 14 amino acids. The CDR3 sequence: CASSLALIGNTIYF. The CDR3 nucleotides are TGTGCCAGCAGCTTGGCCCTTATTGGAAACACCATATATTTT.

This clone came up a few times. The chain recombines TRBV10-3 with TRBJ2-1, with D perhaps matching TRBD1 (5 bases). Germline V lookup: CDR1 ENHRY, CDR2 SYGVKD. Between the trimmed V and J ends, which lost 6 bases and 8 bases, there was a span of 14 bases. This CDR3 is built from 13 residues. In DNA, the CDR3 is TGTGCCATCAGGGACAATCTAGGTGATGAGCAGTTCTTC. This encodes CAIRDNLGDEQFF.